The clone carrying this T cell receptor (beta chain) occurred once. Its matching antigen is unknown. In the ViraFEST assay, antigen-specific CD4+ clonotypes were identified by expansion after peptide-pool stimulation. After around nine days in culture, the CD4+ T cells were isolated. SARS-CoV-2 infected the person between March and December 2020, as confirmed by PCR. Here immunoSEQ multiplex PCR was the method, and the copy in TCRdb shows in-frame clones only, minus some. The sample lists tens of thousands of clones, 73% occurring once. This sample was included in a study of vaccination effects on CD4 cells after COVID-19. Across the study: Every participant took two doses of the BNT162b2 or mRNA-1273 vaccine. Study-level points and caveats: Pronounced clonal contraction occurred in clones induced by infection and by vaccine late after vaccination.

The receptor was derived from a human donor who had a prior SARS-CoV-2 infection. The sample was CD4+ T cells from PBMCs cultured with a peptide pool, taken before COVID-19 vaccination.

The CDR3 here is CASSISGTDIREQYF. In DNA form, the CDR3 reads TGTGCCAGTAGTATAAGCGGGACAGACATACGAGAGCAGTACTTC. This chain connects TRBV19 to TRBJ2-7, with D perhaps given as TRBD1 or TRBD2 (7 bases each). The CDR3 is made up of 15 amino acids. The V end lost 2 bases, the J end lost 7 bases, and 18 bases lay between the germline ends. Per the germline V gene, CDR1 is LNHDA and CDR2 is SQIVND (reference sequence).